One sample yielded the 28 T cell receptor beta chains listed below, sequenced in a study of EBV T-cell therapy then PD-1 blockade in nasopharyngeal carcinoma. No antigen has been assigned to these receptors. Described time point: 266 days after commencement of treatment, after nivolumab therapy. The treatment denotes: AdE1-LMPpoly-expanded autologous EBV-specific T-cell therapy followed by anti-PD-1 nivolumab. The assay was immunoSEQ multiplex PCR, and TCRdb's table has in-frame clones only and misses some. The sample lists over 20,000 clones; around 84% were seen once. Specimen: CD8+ T cells from blood, collected at roughly day 250 from a patient whose treatment included autologous EBV-specific T cells and nivolumab. Receptors were obtained from a man in his forties with nasopharyngeal carcinoma.

The chain uses TRBV3-1 (or the pseudogene TRBV3-2) and TRBJ2-7; D possibly uses TRBD1 or TRBD2 (5 bases each). The V end lost 0 bases, the J end lost 0 bases, and 9 bases lay between the germline ends. CDR1 and CDR2 (germline): LGHDT, YNNKEL (reference sequence). There are 15 residues in the CDR3. CDR3 in DNA: TGTGCCAGCAGCCAAGAGAGGGGATTCTCCTACGAGCAGTACTTC. This translates into CASSQERGFSYEQYF.

This rearrangement joins TRBV4-1 to TRBJ2-2; the D is unclear. The CDR3 has 14 amino acids. CDR1 is MGHRA, CDR2 YSYEKL, per germline. V dropped 5 bases and J dropped 1 base, with 8 bases sitting between them. CDR3 sequence: CASSIRQNTGELFF. In DNA, the CDR3 is TGCGCCAGCAGCATCCGACAGAACACCGGGGAGCTGTTTTTT.

This clone was seen once. The chain employs TRBV2 and TRBJ2-3; no clear D. Germline CDR1 and CDR2: SNHLY and FYNNEI. The CDR3 has 15 amino acids. Trimming cost V 1 base and J 0 bases, with 8 bases left between them. Here the CDR3 DNA reads TGTGCCAGCAGTGAAGTAACCCCTAGCACAGATACGCAGTATTTT. Residues: CASSEVTPSTDTQYF.

The genes are TRBV19 and TRBJ2-7; 14 nucleotides agree with TRBD2. Germline CDR1 LNHDA, CDR2 SQIVND (reference sequence). V shed 6 bases, J shed 3 bases, and the junction held 10 bases outside the gene matches. The CDR3 contains 17 residues. CDR3 loop: CASSASRLAGGNYEQYF. Written as DNA, the CDR3 is TGTGCCAGTAGCGCTTCCCGACTAGCGGGGGGGAACTACGAGCAGTACTTC. Full variable domain (missing parts from reference TRBV19 and TRBJ2-7): DGGITQSPKYLFRKEGQNVTLSCEQNLNHDAMYWYRQDPGQGLRLIYYSQIVNDFQKGDIAEGYSVSREKKESFPLTVTSAQKNPTAFYLCASSASRLAGGNYEQYFGPGTRLTVT.

The chain carries TRBV20-1 and TRBJ1-2; D ambiguous. Germline V gene lookup returns CDR1 DFQATT and CDR2 SNEGSKA (reference sequence). The length of the CDR3 is 10 residues. Trimming took 7 bases from V and 4 from J, leaving 7 bases between them. In DNA form, the CDR3 reads TGCAGTGGGTACAGCTATGGCTACACCTTC. Amino acid sequence: CSGYSYGYTF.

This chain connects TRBV6-5 to TRBJ2-7; a weak D match, TRBD2 (7 bases). CDR3 length equals 15 residues. The germline V and J ends were trimmed by 5 bases and 1 base, with 15 bases remaining between them. Germline CDR1 is MNHEY and CDR2 is SVGAGI. In DNA form, the CDR3 reads TGTGCCAGCAGTAGCGGGACACCTCTTTCCTACGAGCAGTACTTC. This codes for CASSSGTPLSYEQYF.

This chain joins TRBV6-5 and TRBJ1-2; D remains unclear. Trimming left V 1 base short and J 4 bases short, with 10 bases between. CDR1 and CDR2 (germline): MNHEY, SVGAGI. CDR3 length equals 14 residues. The CDR3 is CASSYLGNSYGYTF. In nucleotides, the CDR3 is TGTGCCAGCAGTTACTTGGGGAACTCCTATGGCTACACCTTC.

This chain links TRBV5-6 with TRBJ1-2; tentatively, D is TRBD1 (5 bases). With 0 bases removed from V and 2 bases from J, the gap between germline ends came to 11 bases. The CDR3 has 15 amino acids. Germline V gene data show CDR1 as SGHDT and CDR2 as YYEEEE. Here the CDR3 DNA reads TGTGCCAGCAGCTTGGGGCGGGGGAGAAACTATGGCTACACCTTC. It encodes CASSLGRGRNYGYTF.

The chain couples TRBV9 to TRBJ1-6, with D perhaps matching TRBD1 (5 bases). Germline lookup yields CDR1 SGDLS and CDR2 YYNGEE. Deletions cut 0 bases from V and 6 bases from J, with 7 bases between. The CDR3 totals 14 residues. In DNA, the CDR3 is TGTGCCAGCAGCGTAGGAAGGGGTAATTCACCCCTCCACTTT. It encodes CASSVGRGNSPLHF. The full variable domain, completed using reference TRBV9 and TRBJ1-6, is DSGVTQTPKHLITATGQRVTLRCSPRSGDLSVYWYQQSLDQGLQFLIQYYNGEERAKGNILERFSAQQFPDLHSELNLSSLELGDSALYFCASSVGRGNSPLHFGNGTRLTVT.

The rearrangement links TRBV7-9 to TRBJ2-7, with TRBD2 matching over 13 bases. Germline V lookup: CDR1 SEHNR, CDR2 FQNEAQ (reference sequence). V gave up 5 bases and J gave up 4 bases; unmatched junction bases: 8. CDR3 length equals 16 residues. Here the CDR3 reads CASSPPGLAGDYEQYF. The CDR3 bases are TGTGCCAGCAGCCCACCAGGACTAGCGGGGGATTACGAGCAGTACTTC.

V gene TRBV7-9 combines with J gene TRBJ2-7; no clear D gene. With 5 bases removed from V and 3 bases from J, the gap between germline ends came to 20 bases. Germline V gene lookup returns CDR1 SEHNR and CDR2 FQNEAQ (reference sequence). This CDR3 spans 16 amino acids. CDR3 nucleotides: TGTGCCAGCAGCCCCCCGGGCAGCTTACCCTTCTACGAGCAGTACTTC. It encodes CASSPPGSLPFYEQYF.

The V gene is TRBV6-5, the J gene TRBJ2-7; possibly TRBD1 or TRBD2 for D (5 bases each). The CDR3 has 16 amino acids. The ends were cut back, 0 bases at V and 3 bases at J, with 15 bases in the middle. In germline, CDR1 is MNHEY, CDR2 SVGAGI. CDR3 loop: CASSYSSGQVNYEQYF. Written as DNA, the CDR3 is TGTGCCAGCAGTTACTCGTCGGGGCAGGTGAACTACGAGCAGTACTTC.

The CDR3 protein is CASEIDRGLTEAFF. The DNA of the CDR3 is TGTGCCAGCGAGATTGACAGGGGATTGACTGAAGCTTTCTTT. The chain recombines TRBV2 with TRBJ1-1; 8 bases map to TRBD1. CDR3 length: 14 amino acids. The junction had 10 bases not matched to a gene; V was cut back by 8 bases and J by 5 bases. Germline CDR1 and CDR2: SNHLY and FYNNEI.

V and J are TRBV4-3 and TRBJ2-1; D ambiguous. CDR3 length equals 13 residues. Germline values: CDR1 LGHNA, CDR2 YSLEER. The germline V and J ends were trimmed by 2 bases and 4 bases, with 6 bases remaining between them. CDR3 sequence (DNA): TGCGCCAGCAGCCAACGAACTTACAATGAGCAGTTCTTC. This translates into CASSQRTYNEQFF.

The chain employs TRBV27 and TRBJ2-4, with TRBD2 as a possible D gene (7 bases). CDR1 and CDR2 (germline): MNHEY, SMNVEV (reference sequence). V lost 7 bases and J 6 bases, leaving 16 bases between the germline ends. CDR3 length: 14 amino acids. CDR3 region: CASMGGGGLNIQYF. The DNA for the CDR3 is TGTGCCAGCATGGGGGGCGGGGGCCTAAACATTCAGTACTTC.

J is TRBJ2-2 and V is TRBV6-5; D might be TRBD1 (5 bases). The CDR3 sequence is 15 residues long. CDR1 and CDR2 (germline): MNHEY, SVGAGI. V was cut by 0 bases and J by 3 bases, with 8 bases left in between. In nucleotides, the CDR3 is TGTGCCAGCAGTTACTCGCCAGGGCACACCGGGGAGCTGTTTTTT. Translation: CASSYSPGHTGELFF.

The table lists this clone with a count of one. The V gene is TRBV2, the J gene TRBJ2-7; 9 bases match TRBD1. The CDR3 covers 15 residues. Trimming cost V 4 bases and J 0 bases; bases outside gene matches: 4. The V gene's germline CDR1 is SNHLY and CDR2 FYNNEI. The CDR3 sequence: CASSGDRGSSYEQYF. Here the CDR3 DNA reads TGTGCCAGCAGTGGTGACAGGGGGAGCTCCTACGAGCAGTACTTC.

This clone was seen just once. The rearrangement links TRBV7-2 to TRBJ2-3; the D gene is possibly TRBD1 (6 bases). Germline V gene lookup returns CDR1 SGHTA and CDR2 FQGNSA. Trimming stripped 3 bases from V and 4 bases from J, with 17 bases between. The CDR3 totals 16 residues. In nucleotides, the CDR3 is TGTGCCAGCAGCTTGGCAACAGGGACATGGGCAGATACGCAGTATTTT. The encoded protein is CASSLATGTWADTQYF.

The rearrangement links TRBV14 to TRBJ2-3; the match to TRBD1 covers 9 bases. CDR3 size: 15 residues. In germline, CDR1 is SGHDN, CDR2 FVKESK. V trimming: 7 bases; J trimming: 4 bases; junction bases outside the gene matches: 9. CDR3 nucleotide sequence: TGTGCCAGCAACAAAGGGGACAGGGCGGCAGATACGCAGTATTTT. It is translated as CASNKGDRAADTQYF.

This chain links TRBV7-3 with TRBJ2-4, with 8 bases lining up with TRBD2. The ends lost 2 bases at V and 6 bases at J; junction bases unmatched: 6. Germline CDR1 is SGHTA and CDR2 is FQGTGA. The CDR3 spans 15 residues. CDR3 sequence: CASSLYAGGPNIQYF. The CDR3 nucleotides are TGTGCCAGCAGCTTATATGCGGGGGGCCCAAACATTCAGTACTTC.

The gene calls are TRBV5-1 and TRBJ1-4; 8 bases agree with TRBD1. Trimming cost V 7 bases and J 1 base; bases outside gene matches: 6. Germline assignment: CDR1 SGHRS and CDR2 YFSETQ. The CDR3 covers 15 residues. The CDR3 sequence: CASGQGVITNEKLFF. The CDR3 DNA sequence: TGCGCCAGCGGACAGGGAGTGATAACTAATGAAAAACTGTTTTTT.

Only one count was recorded for this clone. The V and J genes are TRBV6-5 and TRBJ2-5; no clear D. Trimming pared 6 bases from V and 5 bases from J, leaving 13 bases between. Germline V gene data show CDR1 as MNHEY and CDR2 as SVGAGI. CDR3 length equals 13 residues. CDR3 in DNA: TGTGCCAGCAGCCTCTGGGTCCGGGAGACCCAGTACTTC. It codes for CASSLWVRETQYF.

The CDR3 coding sequence is TGTGCCACCAGTGATACGAACTCCTACGAGCAGTACTTC. As protein: CATSDTNSYEQYF. The V and J genes are TRBV24-1 and TRBJ2-7; D unclear. Trimming left V 3 bases short and J 0 bases short, with 5 bases between. This CDR3 has 13 amino acids. CDR1 KGHDR and CDR2 SFDVKD come from the germline V gene.

V gene TRBV5-1 combines with J gene TRBJ2-2; the D gene is possibly TRBD1 (6 bases). The CDR3 covers 14 residues. Germline V gene lookup returns CDR1 SGHRS and CDR2 YFSETQ. V was cut by 6 bases and J by 3 bases, with 12 bases left in between. The CDR3 region is CASTGAGYTGELFF. In DNA form, the CDR3 reads TGCGCCAGCACAGGGGCCGGCTACACCGGGGAGCTGTTTTTT.

V and J are TRBV28 and TRBJ1-4; 7 bases map to TRBD1. Germline-derived CDR1 and CDR2 are MDHEN and SYDVKM. J was trimmed by 6 bases and V by 1 base; bases with no gene match: 11. The CDR3 totals 17 residues. DNA for the CDR3: TGTGCCAGCAGTTTATCACCCTCGACAGGGTTGGATGAAAAACTGTTTTTT. Its protein is CASSLSPSTGLDEKLFF.

This clone has only a few counts. The rearrangement uses TRBV23-1 and TRBJ1-1; no clear D. TRBV23-1 is an ORF, and what it does is uncertain. Trimming took 4 bases from V and 10 from J, leaving 13 bases between them. The CDR3 consists of 12 residues. The CDR3 DNA follows: TGCGCCAGCAGTCCTAAAGGTCCTGGAGCTTTCTTT. Its translation is CASSPKGPGAFF.

This chain links TRBV27 with TRBJ2-3; tentative D call: TRBD2 (5 bases). Germline CDR1 and CDR2: MNHEY and SMNVEV (reference sequence). CDR3 length: 16 residues. V lost 2 bases, J lost 5 bases, and 17 bases lay in between. The CDR3 sequence: CASSLTLSVAGDTQYF. The CDR3 bases are TGTGCCAGCAGTTTAACCCTATCTGTCGCGGGAGATACGCAGTATTTT.

The chain employs TRBV15 and TRBJ2-1; 11 bases map to TRBD2. The J segment lost 7 bases and the V segment lost 1 base, leaving 6 bases of the junction unmatched. Germline CDR1 LNHNV, CDR2 YYDKDF (reference sequence). The CDR3 spans 16 residues. The CDR3 nucleotides are TGTGCCACCAGCAGAGTATCTAGCGGGGGGCAGAATGAGCAGTTCTTC. Amino acids: CATSRVSSGGQNEQFF.